This section outlines one T cell receptor (beta chain) sequence together with its context. TCRdb reprocessed the RT-PCR reads via MiXCR and lists one record per CDR3 protein. The table shows about 160,000 distinct CDR3 sequences, with 24% occurring only once. The data were obtained in a study of patients and donors after allogeneic stem cell transplantation. CDR3 length equals 13 residues. Trimming removed 7 bases at V and 2 bases at J, with 11 bases between. The sequencing sample was made of blood, either unsorted or a sorted T cell fraction (not recorded which). The chain has TRBV12-3 or TRBV12-4 and TRBJ1-1, with unresolved D. The sequence was obtained from a human donor who was either an allogeneic HSCT recipient or a stem cell or donor lymphocyte infusion donor (not recorded which). It is not recorded whose cells these are; they may come from a transplant donor. The chain's CDR3 is CASNHPENTEAFF. Here the CDR3 DNA reads TGTGCCAGCAACCATCCCGAAAACACTGAAGCTTTCTTT.